This T cell receptor beta chain was profiled in a study of blood T cells in healthy people across ages. Study information: About one barcoded beta molecule was captured per two T cells (by template switching). Findings and limits, study-wide: Donor CMV status was unknown, possibly confounding expanded clonotype changes. Naive and antigen-experienced cells could not be conclusively compared, given unsorted PBMCs.

The table lists this clonotype with a few counts. No antigen is known for it. It was with a sample-barcoded 5' primer and a J-beta primer mix that a second PCR of roughly 7 to 12 cycles was run. TCRdb processed the 5' RACE reads anew with MiXCR; each CDR3 protein has one entry. Among about 1 million distinct CDR3 sequences, 45% were seen once, and the ten largest hold 15% to 20%. This CDR3 spans 15 amino acids. V lost 0 bases, J lost 2 bases, and 9 bases lay in between. From germline, CDR1 is SGHVS and CDR2 FNYEAQ. The TCR sequence derives from a woman in her sixties or seventies in good health. V and J are TRBV7-6 and TRBJ2-3; D is unresolved. The sequenced sample was blood. The CDR3 sequence is CASSLAWSYTDTQYF. The CDR3 DNA follows: TGTGCCAGCAGCTTAGCATGGTCTTACACAGATACGCAGTATTTT.